What follows are 7 T cell receptor beta chains derived from one specimen sequenced in a study of shared clonotypes between healthy human individuals (dated by TCRdb to about 2020). Library creation used the immunoSEQ multiplex PCR assay. TCRdb retrieved this table from immuneACCESS and kept in-frame rearrangements only. Not all clones are present; in checked studies, unresolved V genes account for under half, and no reason is known for the remainder. The sample table contains millions of clones; only one count was recorded for roughly 93% of them. The top ten hold roughly 0.36% of the sample. The sequencing input was naive CD4+ T cells from PBMCs. This specimen's cell subset or site label, interpreted: CD45RA+ positively selected. Receptors were obtained from a man aged 18 to 30 in good health. Some clones in this sample may be carry-over from other donors' samples.

This chain joins TRBV18 and TRBJ2-1; 8 bases are a match to TRBD2. Germline V lookup: CDR1 KGHSH, CDR2 LQKENI. This CDR3 has 16 amino acids. With V trimmed by 5 bases and J by 2 bases, 8 bases remained unmatched. CDR3 sequence reads: CASSTMIAGTYNEQFF. CDR3 nucleotide sequence: TGTGCCAGCTCAACTATGATAGCGGGAACCTACAATGAGCAGTTCTTC.

V and J are TRBV6-5 and TRBJ1-1, with D possibly TRBD1 on 5 matching bases. CDR3 length equals 13 residues. Germline CDR1 is MNHEY and CDR2 is SVGAGI. V lost 8 bases to trimming and J lost 2 bases, with 12 bases between them. This CDR3 is CASLGDHNTEAFF. The CDR3 DNA reads as TGTGCCAGCCTGGGGGATCACAACACTGAAGCTTTCTTT.

This clone was seen more than once but under ten times. The J gene is TRBJ1-5, the V gene TRBV7-2; D perhaps matches TRBD1 (5 bases). The CDR3 length is 13 residues. The V gene's germline CDR1 is SGHTA and CDR2 FQGNSA. Trimming stripped 4 bases from V and 6 bases from J, with 10 bases between. The chain's CDR3 is CASSSSQVQPQHF. Here the CDR3 DNA reads TGTGCCAGCAGCTCTTCACAGGTTCAGCCCCAGCATTTT.

The J gene is TRBJ2-3, the V gene TRBV27; TRBD2 agrees at 11 bases. V dropped 7 bases and J dropped 5; count of bases not matched to a gene: 5. Germline values: CDR1 MNHEY, CDR2 SMNVEV (reference sequence). The CDR3 spans 14 residues. The CDR3 DNA follows: TGTGCCAGCAACAGACTAGCGGGACAAGATACGCAGTATTTT. The encoded protein is CASNRLAGQDTQYF.

A few counts support this clone. The gene calls are TRBV10-1 and TRBJ1-1; D unresolved. Looked up from germline, CDR1 is WNHNN and CDR2 is SYGVQD (reference sequence). Trimming pared 5 bases from V and 2 bases from J, leaving 12 bases between. The CDR3 contains 14 residues. CDR3 loop: CASSTDQVNTEAFF. The CDR3 DNA sequence: TGCGCCAGCAGTACTGACCAGGTAAACACTGAAGCTTTCTTT.

In its sample, this clone was seen once. The chain is built from TRBV18 and TRBJ1-1; perhaps TRBD1 as D (5 bases). V was cut by 3 bases and J by 7 bases, with 15 bases left in between. Germline-derived CDR1 and CDR2 are KGHSH and LQKENI. The CDR3 totals 14 residues. The CDR3 loop is CASSPVPDSLEAFF. The CDR3 region has the DNA TGTGCCAGCTCACCCGTACCTGACAGCCTTGAAGCTTTCTTT.

The rearrangement joins TRBV28 to TRBJ2-1; the D call may be TRBD1 or TRBD2 (6 bases each). This CDR3 region has 20 residues. Trimming took off 6 bases at V and 8 bases at J, with 35 bases between the two ends. Looked up from germline, CDR1 is MDHEN and CDR2 is SYDVKM. In nucleotides, the CDR3 is TGTGCCAGCAGACCAGGAGGGTATGGGAACAGAGGACAGAGGGGGGATGAGCAGTTCTTC. Protein: CASRPGGYGNRGQRGDEQFF.